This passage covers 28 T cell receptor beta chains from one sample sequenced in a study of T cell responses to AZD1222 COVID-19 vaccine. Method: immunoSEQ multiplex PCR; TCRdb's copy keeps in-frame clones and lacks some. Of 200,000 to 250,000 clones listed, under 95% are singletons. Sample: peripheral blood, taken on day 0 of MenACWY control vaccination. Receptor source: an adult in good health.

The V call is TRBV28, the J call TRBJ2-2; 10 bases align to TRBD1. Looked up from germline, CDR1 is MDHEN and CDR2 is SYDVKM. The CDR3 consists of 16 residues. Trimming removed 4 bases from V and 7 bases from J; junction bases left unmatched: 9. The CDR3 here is CASSWFGTGADGELFF. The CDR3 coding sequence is TGTGCCAGCAGTTGGTTCGGGACAGGGGCTGACGGGGAGCTGTTTTTT.

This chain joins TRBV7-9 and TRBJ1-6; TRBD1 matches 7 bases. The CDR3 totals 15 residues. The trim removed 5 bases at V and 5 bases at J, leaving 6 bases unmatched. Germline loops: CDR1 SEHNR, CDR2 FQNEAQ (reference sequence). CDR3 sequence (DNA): TGTGCCAGCAGCGATCGGGACAGAGATAATTCACCCCTCCACTTT. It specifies CASSDRDRDNSPLHF. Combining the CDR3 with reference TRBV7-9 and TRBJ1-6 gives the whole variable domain DTGVSQNPRHKITKRGQNVTFRCDPISEHNRLYWYRQTLGQGPEFLTYFQNEAQLEKSRLLSDRFSAERPKGSFSTLEIQRTEQGDSAMYLCASSDRDRDNSPLHFGNGTRLTVT.

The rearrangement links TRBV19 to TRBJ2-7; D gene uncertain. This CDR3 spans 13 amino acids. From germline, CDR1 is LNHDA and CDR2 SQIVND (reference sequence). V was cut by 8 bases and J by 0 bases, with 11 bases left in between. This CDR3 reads CASARSDSYEQYF. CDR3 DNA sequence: TGTGCCAGTGCCCGCTCAGACTCCTACGAGCAGTACTTC. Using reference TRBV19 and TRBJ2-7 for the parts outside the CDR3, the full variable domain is DGGITQSPKYLFRKEGQNVTLSCEQNLNHDAMYWYRQDPGQGLRLIYYSQIVNDFQKGDIAEGYSVSREKKESFPLTVTSAQKNPTAFYLCASARSDSYEQYFGPGTRLTVT.

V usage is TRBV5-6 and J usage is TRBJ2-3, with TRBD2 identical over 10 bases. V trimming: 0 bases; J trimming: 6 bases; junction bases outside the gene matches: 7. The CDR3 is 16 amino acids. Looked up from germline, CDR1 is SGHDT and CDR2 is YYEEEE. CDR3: CASSLVASGGRDTQYF. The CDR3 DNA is TGTGCCAGCAGCTTGGTAGCTAGCGGGGGCCGGGATACGCAGTATTTT.

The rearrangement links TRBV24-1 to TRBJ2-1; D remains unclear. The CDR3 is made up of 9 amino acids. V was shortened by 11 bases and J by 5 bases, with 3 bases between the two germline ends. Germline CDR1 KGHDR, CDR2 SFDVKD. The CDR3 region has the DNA TGTGCCAGAAACAATGAGCAGTTCTTC. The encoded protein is CARNNEQFF.

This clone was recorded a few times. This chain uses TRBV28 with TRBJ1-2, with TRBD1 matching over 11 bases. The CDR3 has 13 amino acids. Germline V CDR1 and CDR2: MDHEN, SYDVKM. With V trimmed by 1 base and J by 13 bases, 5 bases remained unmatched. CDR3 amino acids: CASSLSGQGAFTF. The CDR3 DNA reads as TGTGCCAGCAGTTTATCCGGACAGGGGGCTTTCACCTTC.

CDR3 sequence: CASSPPLQTYGYTF. The CDR3, as DNA: TGTGCCAGCTCACCCCCGCTACAGACCTATGGCTACACCTTC. The genes are TRBV18 and TRBJ1-2; D remains unclear. V lost 3 bases and J lost 4, with 12 bases in between. This CDR3 spans 14 amino acids. CDR1 and CDR2 from the germline V gene are KGHSH and LQKENI.

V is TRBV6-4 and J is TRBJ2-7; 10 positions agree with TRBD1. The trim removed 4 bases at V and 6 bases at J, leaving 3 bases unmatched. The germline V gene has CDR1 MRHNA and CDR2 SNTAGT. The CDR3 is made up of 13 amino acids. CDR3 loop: CASSATGGFEQYF. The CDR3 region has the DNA TGTGCCAGCAGTGCGACAGGGGGCTTCGAGCAGTACTTC.

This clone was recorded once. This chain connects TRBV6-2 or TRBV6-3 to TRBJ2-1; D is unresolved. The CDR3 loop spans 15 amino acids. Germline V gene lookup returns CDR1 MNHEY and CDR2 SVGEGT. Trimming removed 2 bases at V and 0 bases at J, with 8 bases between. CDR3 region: CASSYKNPSYNEQFF. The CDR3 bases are TGTGCCAGCAGTTACAAAAACCCCTCCTACAATGAGCAGTTCTTC.

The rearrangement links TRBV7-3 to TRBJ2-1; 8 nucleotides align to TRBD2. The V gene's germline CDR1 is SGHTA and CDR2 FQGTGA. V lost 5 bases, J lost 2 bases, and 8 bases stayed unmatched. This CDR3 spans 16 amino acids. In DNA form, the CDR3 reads TGTGCCAGCAGCCCGCAGAGGACTAGCCCCTACAATGAGCAGTTCTTC. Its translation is CASSPQRTSPYNEQFF.

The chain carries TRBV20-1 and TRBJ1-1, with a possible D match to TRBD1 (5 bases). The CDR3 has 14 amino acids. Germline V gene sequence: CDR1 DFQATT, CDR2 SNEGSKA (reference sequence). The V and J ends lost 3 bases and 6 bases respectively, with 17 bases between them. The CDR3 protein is CSASRGQLASEAFF. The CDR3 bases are TGCAGTGCTAGTAGGGGCCAGTTAGCGTCTGAAGCTTTCTTT.

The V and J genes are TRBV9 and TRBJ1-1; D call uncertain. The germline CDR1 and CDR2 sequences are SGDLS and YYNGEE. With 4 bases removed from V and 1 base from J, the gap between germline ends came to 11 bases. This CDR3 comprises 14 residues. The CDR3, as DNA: TGTGCCAGCAGCCCCCGATATGGGAACACTGAAGCTTTCTTT. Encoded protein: CASSPRYGNTEAFF.

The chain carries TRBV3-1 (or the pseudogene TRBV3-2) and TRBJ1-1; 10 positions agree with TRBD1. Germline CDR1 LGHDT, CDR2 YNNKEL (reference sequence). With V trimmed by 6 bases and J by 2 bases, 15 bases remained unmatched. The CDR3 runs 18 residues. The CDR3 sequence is CASRYGGGQGLFNTEAFF. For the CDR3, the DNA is TGTGCCAGCAGATACGGGGGGGGACAGGGGCTCTTCAACACTGAAGCTTTCTTT.

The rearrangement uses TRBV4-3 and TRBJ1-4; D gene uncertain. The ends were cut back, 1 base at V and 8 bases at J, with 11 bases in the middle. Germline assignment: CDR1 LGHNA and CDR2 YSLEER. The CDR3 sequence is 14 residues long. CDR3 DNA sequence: TGCGCCAGCAGCCAAGGGACCGTGAGAGAAAAACTGTTTTTT. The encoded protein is CASSQGTVREKLFF.

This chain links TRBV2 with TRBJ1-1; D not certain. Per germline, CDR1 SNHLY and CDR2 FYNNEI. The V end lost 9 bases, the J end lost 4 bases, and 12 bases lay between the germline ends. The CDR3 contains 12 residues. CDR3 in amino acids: CASNTGSTEAFF. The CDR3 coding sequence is TGTGCCAGTAATACCGGAAGCACTGAAGCTTTCTTT. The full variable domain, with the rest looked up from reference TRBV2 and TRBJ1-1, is EPEVTQTPSHQVTQMGQEVILRCVPISNHLYFYWYRQILGQKVEFLVSFYNNEISEKSEIFDDQFSVERPDGSNFTLKIRSTKLEDSAMYFCASNTGSTEAFFGQGTRLTVV.

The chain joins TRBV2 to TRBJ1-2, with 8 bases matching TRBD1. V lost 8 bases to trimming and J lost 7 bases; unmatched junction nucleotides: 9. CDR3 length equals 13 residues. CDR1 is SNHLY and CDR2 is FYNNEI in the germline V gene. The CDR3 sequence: CASCWQGASGYTF. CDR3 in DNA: TGTGCCAGCTGCTGGCAGGGGGCGTCTGGCTACACCTTC.

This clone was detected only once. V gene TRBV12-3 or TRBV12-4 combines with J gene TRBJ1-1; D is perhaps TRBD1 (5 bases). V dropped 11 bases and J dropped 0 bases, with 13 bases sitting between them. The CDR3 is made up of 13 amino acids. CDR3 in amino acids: CALKRGMNTEAFF. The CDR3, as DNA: TGTGCCCTAAAACGGGGCATGAACACTGAAGCTTTCTTT.

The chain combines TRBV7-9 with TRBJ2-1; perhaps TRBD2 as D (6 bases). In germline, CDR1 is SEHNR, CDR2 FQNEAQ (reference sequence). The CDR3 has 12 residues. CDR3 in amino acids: CSGGARGNEQFF. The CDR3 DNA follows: TGTTCCGGGGGTGCCCGAGGCAATGAGCAGTTCTTC.

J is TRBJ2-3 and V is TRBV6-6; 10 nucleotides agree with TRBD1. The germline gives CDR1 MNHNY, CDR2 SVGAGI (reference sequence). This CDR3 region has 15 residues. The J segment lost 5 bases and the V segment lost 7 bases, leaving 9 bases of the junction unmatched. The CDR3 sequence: CASISGQGFGDTQYF. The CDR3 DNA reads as TGTGCCAGCATCTCGGGACAGGGGTTTGGAGATACGCAGTATTTT.

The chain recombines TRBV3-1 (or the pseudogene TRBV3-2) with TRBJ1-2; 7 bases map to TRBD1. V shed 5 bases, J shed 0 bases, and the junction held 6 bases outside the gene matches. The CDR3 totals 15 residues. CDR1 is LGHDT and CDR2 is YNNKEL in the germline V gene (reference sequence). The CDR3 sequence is CASSTRQGPNYGYTF. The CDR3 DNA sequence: TGTGCCAGCAGCACCCGACAGGGACCTAACTATGGCTACACCTTC.

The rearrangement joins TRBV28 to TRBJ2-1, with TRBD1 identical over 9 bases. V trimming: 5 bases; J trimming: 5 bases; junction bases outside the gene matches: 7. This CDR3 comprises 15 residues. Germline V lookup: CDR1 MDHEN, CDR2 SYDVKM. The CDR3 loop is CASSRTGTGNNEQFF. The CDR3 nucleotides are TGTGCCAGCAGTAGGACGGGGACAGGGAACAATGAGCAGTTCTTC.

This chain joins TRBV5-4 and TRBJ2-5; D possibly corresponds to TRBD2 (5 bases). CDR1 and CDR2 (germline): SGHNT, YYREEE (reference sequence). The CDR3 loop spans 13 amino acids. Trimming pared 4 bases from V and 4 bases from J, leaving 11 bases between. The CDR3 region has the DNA TGTGCCAGCAGCCGGGATGACGGAGAGACCCAGTACTTC. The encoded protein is CASSRDDGETQYF.

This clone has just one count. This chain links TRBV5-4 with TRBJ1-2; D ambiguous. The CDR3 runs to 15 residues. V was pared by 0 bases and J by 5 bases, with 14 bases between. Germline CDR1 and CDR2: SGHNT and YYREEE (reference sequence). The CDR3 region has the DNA TGTGCCAGCAGCTTGGTGGGCAGTTCGAGATATGGCTACACCTTC. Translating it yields CASSLVGSSRYGYTF.

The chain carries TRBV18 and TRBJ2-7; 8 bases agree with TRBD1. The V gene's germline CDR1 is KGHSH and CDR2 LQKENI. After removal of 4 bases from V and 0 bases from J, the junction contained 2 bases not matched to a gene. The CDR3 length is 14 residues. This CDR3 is CASSLGQVSYEQYF. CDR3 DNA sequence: TGTGCCAGCTCACTGGGACAGGTCTCCTACGAGCAGTACTTC.

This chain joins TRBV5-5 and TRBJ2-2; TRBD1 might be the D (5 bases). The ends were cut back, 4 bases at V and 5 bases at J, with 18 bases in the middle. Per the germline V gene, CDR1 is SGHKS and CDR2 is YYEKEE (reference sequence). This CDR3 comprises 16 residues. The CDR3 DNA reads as TGTGCCAGCAGCCCGGCGGTGGCAGGGAATACCGGGGAGCTGTTTTTT. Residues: CASSPAVAGNTGELFF.

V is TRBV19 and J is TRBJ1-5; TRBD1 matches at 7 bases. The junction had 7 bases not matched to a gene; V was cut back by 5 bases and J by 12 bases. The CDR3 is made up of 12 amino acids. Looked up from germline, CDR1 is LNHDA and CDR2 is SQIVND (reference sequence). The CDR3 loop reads CASSLQGSLQHF. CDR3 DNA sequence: TGTGCCAGTAGTTTACAGGGGTCCCTCCAGCATTTT.

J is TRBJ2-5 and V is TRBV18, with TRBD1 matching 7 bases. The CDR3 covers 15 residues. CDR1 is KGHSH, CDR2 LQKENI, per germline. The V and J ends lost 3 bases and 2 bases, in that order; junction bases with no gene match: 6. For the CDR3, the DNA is TGTGCCAGCTCACCGAGACAGGGTCAACAAGAGACCCAGTACTTC. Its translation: CASSPRQGQQETQYF.

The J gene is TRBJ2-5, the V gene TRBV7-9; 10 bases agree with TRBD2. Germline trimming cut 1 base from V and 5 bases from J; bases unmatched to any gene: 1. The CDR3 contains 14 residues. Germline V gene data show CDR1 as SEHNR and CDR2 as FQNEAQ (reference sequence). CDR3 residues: CASSLGGLAETQYF. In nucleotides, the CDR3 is TGTGCCAGCAGCTTAGGGGGACTAGCGGAGACCCAGTACTTC.